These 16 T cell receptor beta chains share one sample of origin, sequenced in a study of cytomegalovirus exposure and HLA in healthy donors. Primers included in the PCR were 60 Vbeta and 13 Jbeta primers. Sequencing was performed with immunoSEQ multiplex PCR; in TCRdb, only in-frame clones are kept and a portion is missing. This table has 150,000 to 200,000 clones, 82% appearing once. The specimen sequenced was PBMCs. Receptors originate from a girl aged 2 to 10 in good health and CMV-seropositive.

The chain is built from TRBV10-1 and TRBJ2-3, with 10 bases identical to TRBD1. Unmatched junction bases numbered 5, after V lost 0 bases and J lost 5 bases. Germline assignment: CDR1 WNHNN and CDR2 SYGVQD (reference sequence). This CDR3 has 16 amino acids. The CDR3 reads CASSESRDRGGDTQYF. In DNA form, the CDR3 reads TGCGCCAGCAGTGAGTCGCGGGACAGGGGAGGAGATACGCAGTATTTT.

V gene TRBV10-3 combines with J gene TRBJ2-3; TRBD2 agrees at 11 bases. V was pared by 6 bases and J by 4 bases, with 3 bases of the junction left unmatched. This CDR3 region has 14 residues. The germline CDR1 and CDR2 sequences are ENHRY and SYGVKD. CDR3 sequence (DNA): TGTGCCATCAGGACTAGCGGGACGTCAGATACGCAGTATTTT. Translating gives CAIRTSGTSDTQYF.

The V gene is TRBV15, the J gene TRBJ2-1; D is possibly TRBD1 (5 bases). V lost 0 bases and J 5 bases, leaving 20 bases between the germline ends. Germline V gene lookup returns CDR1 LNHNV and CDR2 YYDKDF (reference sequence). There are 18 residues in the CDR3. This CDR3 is CATSRDGWGRVGNNEQFF. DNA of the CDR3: TGTGCCACCAGCAGAGATGGGTGGGGCAGGGTAGGGAACAATGAGCAGTTCTTC.

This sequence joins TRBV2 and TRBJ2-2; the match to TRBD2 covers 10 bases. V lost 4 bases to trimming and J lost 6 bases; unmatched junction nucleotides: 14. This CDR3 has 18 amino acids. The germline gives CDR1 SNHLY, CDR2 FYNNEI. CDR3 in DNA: TGTGCCAGCAGTGTATCGTTAGCGGGAGGATGGATACCCGGGGAGCTGTTTTTT. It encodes CASSVSLAGGWIPGELFF.

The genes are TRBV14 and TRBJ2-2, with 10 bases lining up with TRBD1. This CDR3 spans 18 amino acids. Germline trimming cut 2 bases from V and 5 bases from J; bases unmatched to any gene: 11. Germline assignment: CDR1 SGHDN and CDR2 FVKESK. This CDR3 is CASSQHGTGENSTGELFF. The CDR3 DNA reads TGTGCCAGCAGCCAACACGGGACAGGGGAGAATTCGACCGGGGAGCTGTTTTTT.

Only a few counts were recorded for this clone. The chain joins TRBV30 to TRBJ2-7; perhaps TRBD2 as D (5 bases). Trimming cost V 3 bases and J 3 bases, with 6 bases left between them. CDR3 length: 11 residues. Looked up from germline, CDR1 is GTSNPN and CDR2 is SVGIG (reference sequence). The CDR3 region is CAWREGYEQYF. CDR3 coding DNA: TGTGCCTGGAGAGAGGGCTACGAGCAGTACTTC.

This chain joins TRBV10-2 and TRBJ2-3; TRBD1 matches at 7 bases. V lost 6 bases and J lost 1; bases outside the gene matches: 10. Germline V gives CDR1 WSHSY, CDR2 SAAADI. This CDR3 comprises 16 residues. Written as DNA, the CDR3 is TGCGCCAGCAGACAGGGGCCTTTGAGTGGCACAGATACGCAGTATTTT. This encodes CASRQGPLSGTDTQYF.

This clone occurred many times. The CDR3 sequence: CASSITSGDTGELFF. As DNA, the CDR3 is TGTGCCAGCAGTATAACTAGCGGAGACACCGGGGAGCTGTTTTTT. The chain employs TRBV6-1 and TRBJ2-2, with 8 positions matching TRBD2. The germline V gene encodes CDR1 MNHNS and CDR2 SASEGT. Losses at the gene ends were 5 bases for V and 3 bases for J; bases not matched to a gene: 5. The length of the CDR3 is 15 residues.

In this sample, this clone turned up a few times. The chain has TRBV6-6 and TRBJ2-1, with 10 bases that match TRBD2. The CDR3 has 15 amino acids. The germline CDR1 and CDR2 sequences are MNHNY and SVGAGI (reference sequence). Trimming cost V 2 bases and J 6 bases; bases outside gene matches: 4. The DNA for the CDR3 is TGTGCCAGCAGTTACCGACTAGCGGGTCTCAATGAGCAGTTCTTC. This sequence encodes CASSYRLAGLNEQFF.

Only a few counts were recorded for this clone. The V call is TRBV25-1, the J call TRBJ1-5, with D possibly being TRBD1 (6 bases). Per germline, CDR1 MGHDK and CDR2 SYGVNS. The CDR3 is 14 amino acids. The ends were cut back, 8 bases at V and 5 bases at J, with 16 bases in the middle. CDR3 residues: CASGKAGAHQPQHF. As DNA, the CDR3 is TGTGCCAGCGGCAAAGCAGGGGCTCATCAGCCCCAGCATTTT.

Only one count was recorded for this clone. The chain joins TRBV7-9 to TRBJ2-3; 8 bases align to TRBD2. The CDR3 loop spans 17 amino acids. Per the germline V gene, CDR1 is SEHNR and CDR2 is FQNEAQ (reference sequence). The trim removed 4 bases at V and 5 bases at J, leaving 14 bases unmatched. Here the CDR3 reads CASSSFRGTRDEDTQYF. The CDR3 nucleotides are TGTGCCAGCAGCTCCTTCCGTGGGACTAGAGATGAAGATACGCAGTATTTT.

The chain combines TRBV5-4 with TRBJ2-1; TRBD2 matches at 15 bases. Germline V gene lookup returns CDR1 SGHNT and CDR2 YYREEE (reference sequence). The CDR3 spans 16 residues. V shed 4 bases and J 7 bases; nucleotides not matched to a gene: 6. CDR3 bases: TGTGCCAGCAGCCCCGGGACTAGCGGGAGGTGGAATGAGCAGTTCTTC. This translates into CASSPGTSGRWNEQFF.

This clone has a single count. In DNA, the CDR3 is TGTGCCAGCAGTGTGGGCGGGACGGGGCCCACAGATACGCAGTATTTT. Protein product: CASSVGGTGPTDTQYF. The chain combines TRBV2 with TRBJ2-3; the D gene is possibly TRBD2 (6 bases). Per germline, CDR1 SNHLY and CDR2 FYNNEI. The CDR3 length is 16 residues. V was pared by 4 bases and J by 2 bases, with 16 bases between.

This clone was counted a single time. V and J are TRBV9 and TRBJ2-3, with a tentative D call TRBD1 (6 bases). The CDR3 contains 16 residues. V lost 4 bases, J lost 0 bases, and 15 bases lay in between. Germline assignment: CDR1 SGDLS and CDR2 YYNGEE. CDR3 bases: TGTGCCAGCAGCTTTAGGGGGAGCACAAGCACAGATACGCAGTATTTT. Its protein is CASSFRGSTSTDTQYF.

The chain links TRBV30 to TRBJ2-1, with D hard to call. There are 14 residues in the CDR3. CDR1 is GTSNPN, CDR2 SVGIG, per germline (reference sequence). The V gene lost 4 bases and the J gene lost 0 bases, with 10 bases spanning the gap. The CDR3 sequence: CAWNKRLSYNEQFF. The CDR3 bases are TGTGCCTGGAATAAGCGACTCTCCTACAATGAGCAGTTCTTC. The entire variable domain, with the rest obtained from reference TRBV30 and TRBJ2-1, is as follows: SQTIHQWPATLVQPVGSPLSLECTVEGTSNPNLYWYRQAAGRGLQLLFYSVGIGQISSEVPQNLSASRPQDRQFILSSKKLLLSDSGFYLCAWNKRLSYNEQFFGPGTRLTVL.

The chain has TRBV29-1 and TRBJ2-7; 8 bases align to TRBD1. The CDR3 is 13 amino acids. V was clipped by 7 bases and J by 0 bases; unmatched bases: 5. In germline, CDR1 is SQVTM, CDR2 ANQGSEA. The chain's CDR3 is CSAQGANSYEQYF. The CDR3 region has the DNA TGCAGCGCCCAGGGGGCTAACTCCTACGAGCAGTACTTC.